Below are 24 T cell receptor beta chains sequenced from a single sample in a study of blood T cell repertoires in COVID-19. The protocol was immunoSEQ multiplex PCR, while the TCRdb copy is restricted to in-frame clones and leaves out a portion. The sample contains around 150,000 clones, around 80% of which appear only once. The sequencing sample was made of PBMCs or T cells enriched from blood (not recorded which). The receptors derive from a woman aged 60 to 75 who had recovered from COVID-19.

In this sample, this clone turned up once. The CDR3 protein is CASSGDRASNEKLFF. CDR3 nucleotide sequence: TGTGCCAGCAGCGGTGACAGGGCCTCTAATGAAAAACTGTTTTTT. The rearrangement joins TRBV5-4 to TRBJ1-4, with 7 bases aligning to TRBD1. The V gene's germline CDR1 is SGHNT and CDR2 YYREEE (reference sequence). V trimming: 4 bases; J trimming: 3 bases; junction bases outside the gene matches: 6. This CDR3 comprises 15 residues.

The chain links TRBV9 to TRBJ1-1; D is undetermined. This CDR3 contains 13 residues. CDR1 and CDR2 (germline): SGDLS, YYNGEE. V dropped 3 bases and J dropped 3 bases, with 9 bases sitting between them. In nucleotides, the CDR3 is TGTGCCAGCAGCGAGCGACCGTACACTGAAGCTTTCTTT. The encoded protein is CASSERPYTEAFF.

This clone has more than one count but fewer than ten. In DNA form, the CDR3 reads TGTGCCAGCAGCGAGGGGCAGGTTCGTAACTATGGCTACACCTTC. Its protein product is CASSEGQVRNYGYTF. The chain uses TRBV9 and TRBJ1-2; tentatively, D is TRBD1 (5 bases). Looked up from germline, CDR1 is SGDLS and CDR2 is YYNGEE. This CDR3 has 15 residues. V lost 3 bases, J lost 1 base, and 13 bases lay in between.

The chain recombines TRBV7-2 with TRBJ1-6, with 10 bases identical to TRBD1. CDR1 and CDR2 (germline): SGHTA, FQGNSA. Unmatched junction bases numbered 4, after V lost 2 bases and J lost 6 bases. The CDR3 totals 16 residues. The CDR3 DNA reads as TGTGCCAGCAGCTTAAAGGGGACAGGGGCTAATTCACCCCTCCACTTT. Translation gives CASSLKGTGANSPLHF.

This chain links TRBV2 with TRBJ2-7, with TRBD1 as a possible D gene (5 bases). This CDR3 is built from 13 residues. V was shortened by 0 bases and J by 5 bases, with 8 bases between the two germline ends. The germline V gene has CDR1 SNHLY and CDR2 FYNNEI. For the CDR3, the DNA is TGTGCCAGCAGTGAAGCGCAGGGTAACGAGCAGTACTTC. Translation gives CASSEAQGNEQYF.

J is TRBJ1-6 and V is TRBV12-5; 7 bases are a match to TRBD1. Germline V CDR1 and CDR2: LGHNT, FRNRAP. The V and J ends lost 5 bases and 9 bases, in that order; junction bases with no gene match: 7. The CDR3 is made up of 14 amino acids. The CDR3 loop reads CASGPGQNRSPLHF. For the CDR3, the DNA is TGTGCTAGTGGTCCGGGACAGAACCGTTCACCCCTCCACTTT.

The chain joins TRBV6-6 to TRBJ1-5; D is unresolved. Germline CDR1 is MNHNY and CDR2 is SVGAGI (reference sequence). Trimming shortened V by 8 bases and J by 0 bases, and 11 bases separated the two germline ends. The CDR3 extends over 14 amino acids. The CDR3 DNA follows: TGTGCCAGCGGGCTCGAAAATAGCAATCAGCCCCAGCATTTT. Translating it yields CASGLENSNQPQHF.

V gene TRBV18 combines with J gene TRBJ1-3; D not resolved. The CDR3 spans 17 residues. Trimming removed 0 bases from V and 0 bases from J, with 12 bases in between. Germline values: CDR1 KGHSH, CDR2 LQKENI. The chain's CDR3 is CASSPPGSRPSGNTIYF. CDR3 nucleotide sequence: TGTGCCAGCTCACCACCGGGCAGTCGCCCCTCTGGAAACACCATATATTTT.

V usage is TRBV6-2 or TRBV6-3 and J usage is TRBJ1-1, with 7 positions matching TRBD1. Germline lookup yields CDR1 MNHEY and CDR2 SVGEGT. This CDR3 has 15 residues. V trimming: 5 bases; J trimming: 1 base; junction bases outside the gene matches: 7. The CDR3 loop is CASSRPGTANTEAFF. In DNA, the CDR3 is TGTGCCAGCAGTCGGCCCGGGACAGCGAACACTGAAGCTTTCTTT.

The genes are TRBV18 and TRBJ2-5; no clear D. This CDR3 spans 13 amino acids. CDR1 KGHSH and CDR2 LQKENI come from the germline V gene. Deletions cut 5 bases from V and 5 bases from J, with 12 bases between. This CDR3 is CASSSSMEETQYF. In nucleotides, the CDR3 is TGTGCCAGCTCATCATCCATGGAGGAGACCCAGTACTTC. The complete variable domain, with remaining parts taken from reference TRBV18 and TRBJ2-5, reads NAGVMQNPRHLVRRRGQEARLRCSPMKGHSHVYWYRQLPEEGLKFMVYLQKENIIDESGMPKERFSAEFPKEGPSILRIQQVVRGDSAAYFCASSSSMEETQYFGPGTRLLVL.

The rearrangement uses TRBV2 and TRBJ1-1, with TRBD1 as a possible D gene (5 bases). The germline V gene encodes CDR1 SNHLY and CDR2 FYNNEI. This CDR3 contains 13 residues. V was trimmed by 5 bases and J by 1 base, leaving 8 bases between them. The CDR3 DNA is TGTGCCAGCAGTTCGACAGCGAACACTGAAGCTTTCTTT. This translates into CASSSTANTEAFF.

The chain uses TRBV4-1 and TRBJ2-7; TRBD1 agrees at 9 bases. This CDR3 is built from 15 residues. The V gene end was trimmed by 2 bases and the J gene end by 4 bases; junction bases not matched to a gene: 6. CDR1 is MGHRA, CDR2 YSYEKL, per germline. CDR3: CASSQYPGQGYEQYF. Written as DNA, the CDR3 is TGCGCCAGCAGCCAATACCCGGGACAGGGATACGAGCAGTACTTC.

The rearrangement uses TRBV4-2 and TRBJ2-3; 7 bases align to TRBD2. The ends lost 2 bases at V and 2 bases at J; junction bases unmatched: 7. The CDR3 is made up of 16 amino acids. Germline V gene sequence: CDR1 LGHNA, CDR2 YNFKEQ. This chain's CDR3 is CASSQPELADTDTQYF. The CDR3 DNA sequence: TGTGCCAGCAGCCAACCAGAGCTAGCGGACACAGATACGCAGTATTTT.

CDR3 residues: CASSSGTGTAKNIQYF. In DNA form, the CDR3 reads TGTGCCAGCAGCTCCGGGACAGGGACAGCCAAAAACATTCAGTACTTC. This chain links TRBV11-2 with TRBJ2-4; 9 bases agree with TRBD1. The CDR3 consists of 16 residues. The junction had 4 bases not matched to a gene; V was cut back by 4 bases and J by 0 bases. The V gene's germline CDR1 is SGHAT and CDR2 FQNNGV.

The chain combines TRBV11-2 with TRBJ1-1; D not resolved. The V gene lost 6 bases and the J gene lost 0 bases, with 11 bases spanning the gap. The CDR3 totals 14 residues. From germline, CDR1 is SGHAT and CDR2 FQNNGV. CDR3 sequence (DNA): TGTGCCAGCAGACCGGGATACATGAACACTGAAGCTTTCTTT. It specifies CASRPGYMNTEAFF.

This clone was seen a single time. The rearrangement joins TRBV10-2 to TRBJ2-3; D might be TRBD1 (7 bases). V was shortened by 4 bases and J by 1 base, with 15 bases between the two germline ends. Germline values: CDR1 WSHSY, CDR2 SAAADI. The CDR3 sequence is 16 residues long. As DNA, the CDR3 is TGCGCCAGCAGTGTCTCCAGGGGGGAGGGCACAGATACGCAGTATTTT. Its translation: CASSVSRGEGTDTQYF.

About this clone itself: This specimen includes other DNA sequences encoding the same CDR3. In nucleotides, the CDR3 is TGTGCCAGCAGGAGGGGGTCCCAAGAGACCCAGTACTTC. Encoded protein: CASRRGSQETQYF. V and J are TRBV6-5 and TRBJ2-5; weak D call: TRBD1 (6 bases). CDR3 length: 13 residues. V was pared by 6 bases and J by 1 base, with 9 bases between. Germline CDR1 and CDR2: MNHEY and SVGAGI.

The chain employs TRBV3-1 (or the pseudogene TRBV3-2) and TRBJ1-2; D is ambiguous. This CDR3 comprises 14 residues. V lost 1 base, J lost 8 bases, and 14 bases lay in between. Germline V CDR1 and CDR2: LGHDT, YNNKEL (reference sequence). The CDR3 region is CASSQANRLEGYTF. The CDR3 nucleotides read TGTGCCAGCAGCCAAGCTAACCGCCTGGAGGGCTACACCTTC.

This chain connects TRBV2 to TRBJ1-2; D gene uncertain. CDR1 and CDR2 (germline): SNHLY, FYNNEI. The germline V and J ends were trimmed by 4 bases and 4 bases, with 10 bases remaining between them. The CDR3 is 13 amino acids. CDR3 nucleotide sequence: TGTGCCAGCAGTGCGGCGGGGATCTATGGCTACACCTTC. It encodes CASSAAGIYGYTF.

The chain links TRBV2 to TRBJ1-5; D perhaps matches TRBD1 (5 bases). The CDR3 length is 14 residues. Deletions cut 7 bases from V and 1 base from J, with 11 bases between. From germline, CDR1 is SNHLY and CDR2 FYNNEI. The CDR3 DNA is TGTGCCAGCAACGGGGGAGGAAGCAATCAGCCCCAGCATTTT. It yields the protein CASNGGGSNQPQHF.

V and J are TRBV28 and TRBJ1-4; D gene uncertain. From germline, CDR1 is MDHEN and CDR2 SYDVKM. The CDR3 spans 15 residues. The V end was cut by 7 bases, the J end by 0 bases, with 12 bases between. DNA of the CDR3: TGTGCCAGCATTACGAGCGCGCCAACTAATGAAAAACTGTTTTTT. The encoded protein is CASITSAPTNEKLFF.

The chain couples TRBV19 to TRBJ2-7; D is ambiguous. Trimming removed 3 bases at V and 6 bases at J, with 15 bases between. Germline assignment: CDR1 LNHDA and CDR2 SQIVND (reference sequence). This CDR3 comprises 14 residues. CDR3 DNA: TGTGCCAGTAGTATTTCTTCCATTCGCAGCGAGCAGTACTTC. It specifies CASSISSIRSEQYF.

The CDR3 DNA sequence: TGTGCCAGCAGTGAAGCGACAGGGAAAAACACCGGGGAGCTGTTTTTT. Protein sequence: CASSEATGKNTGELFF. The chain links TRBV6-1 to TRBJ2-2; 7 bases match TRBD1. Germline-derived CDR1 and CDR2 are MNHNS and SASEGT. The CDR3 contains 16 residues. V was clipped by 0 bases and J by 2 bases; unmatched bases: 3.

This sequence joins TRBV13 and TRBJ1-5, with D perhaps TRBD1 (6 bases). Trimming left V 1 base short and J 2 bases short, with 12 bases between. Germline V gives CDR1 PRHDT, CDR2 FYEKMQ (reference sequence). The CDR3 is made up of 16 amino acids. The CDR3 spells CASSLVLAGGNQPQHF. The CDR3 region has the DNA TGTGCCAGCAGCTTAGTCCTTGCAGGGGGCAATCAGCCCCAGCATTTT.